Following are 18 T cell receptor beta chains from one sample sequenced in a study of PD-1 blockade in classical Hodgkin lymphoma (TCRdb year 2020). The time point label, read with the paper, signifies: cycle 2 day 1 (C2D1) of nivolumab. Every trial patient had relapsed after autologous stem cell transplantation, and cohorts A, B and C differed in prior brentuximab vedotin exposure. Libraries were constructed by the immunoSEQ multiplex PCR assay. Imported from immuneACCESS, the table was reduced by TCRdb to in-frame sequences with V and J called. These copies leave out some clones; in studies compared against another copy, an unresolved V gene accounts for under half, and the cause of the remainder is not known. The sample table shows more than 140,000 clones, and about 81% are seen once. Roughly 9.2% of the sample is held by the ten biggest clonotypes. Specimen: peripheral blood mononuclear cells (PBMCs), collected before the second cycle of nivolumab. The receptors here all came from a human donor with classical Hodgkin lymphoma.

The DNA for the CDR3 is TGTGCCAGCAGCGACAGCGTGAACACTGAAGCTTTCTTT. Protein sequence: CASSDSVNTEAFF. The chain couples TRBV13 to TRBJ1-1, with D perhaps TRBD1 (5 bases). Deletions cut 5 bases from V and 0 bases from J, with 7 bases between. The CDR3 totals 13 residues. CDR1 is PRHDT, CDR2 FYEKMQ, per germline (reference sequence).

The chain employs TRBV6-5 and TRBJ2-7; no clear D gene. Deletions cut 0 bases from V and 2 bases from J, with 8 bases between. Germline values: CDR1 MNHEY, CDR2 SVGAGI. There are 14 residues in the CDR3. This CDR3 reads CASSYSEGTYEQYF. The CDR3, as DNA: TGTGCCAGCAGTTACTCGGAAGGGACCTACGAGCAGTACTTC.

The rearrangement joins TRBV10-3 to TRBJ1-2, with D unclear. The V and J ends lost 1 base and 0 bases respectively, with 15 bases between them. The germline gives CDR1 ENHRY, CDR2 SYGVKD. CDR3 length: 17 residues. The CDR3 loop is CAISEWGARRTNYGYTF. In nucleotides, the CDR3 is TGTGCCATCAGTGAGTGGGGAGCCCGACGAACTAACTATGGCTACACCTTC.

The J gene is TRBJ2-2, the V gene TRBV7-3, with 10 bases matching TRBD1. CDR1 SGHTA and CDR2 FQGTGA come from the germline V gene. The CDR3 is 20 amino acids. V lost 1 base to trimming and J lost 1 base; unmatched junction nucleotides: 12. Here the CDR3 reads CASSLRPTGGLAWNTGELFF. The DNA for the CDR3 is TGTGCCAGCAGCTTAAGACCGACAGGGGGCTTAGCTTGGAACACCGGGGAGCTGTTTTTT. Looking up the rest from reference TRBV7-3 and TRBJ2-2 gives the full variable domain: GAGVSQTPSNKVTEKGKYVELRCDPISGHTALYWYRQSLGQGPEFLIYFQGTGAADDSGLPNDRFFAVRPEGSVSTLKIQRTERGDSAVYLCASSLRPTGGLAWNTGELFFGEGSRLTVL.

This clone was seen only a few times. V and J are TRBV7-9 and TRBJ2-7, with D unclear. The V end was cut by 5 bases, the J end by 2 bases, with 10 bases between. Germline V gene data show CDR1 as SEHNR and CDR2 as FQNEAQ (reference sequence). The CDR3 has 13 residues. The CDR3 nucleotides are TGTGCCAGCAGCCCCGGGTTTCCCTACGAGCAGTACTTC. Protein sequence: CASSPGFPYEQYF.

This clone was detected a few times. The rearrangement uses TRBV7-9 and TRBJ1-1; D might be TRBD1 (5 bases). CDR3 size: 11 residues. Looked up from germline, CDR1 is SEHNR and CDR2 is FQNEAQ (reference sequence). The V and J ends lost 3 bases and 8 bases respectively, with 7 bases between them. CDR3 nucleotides: TGTGCCAGCAGCTTCGACAGCGAAGCTTTCTTT. This encodes CASSFDSEAFF.

The genes are TRBV5-8 and TRBJ1-2, with D possibly matching TRBD1 (6 bases). The CDR3 length is 14 residues. Germline V CDR1 and CDR2: SGHTS, YDEGEE. V was pared by 2 bases and J by 7 bases, with 15 bases between. For the CDR3, the DNA is TGTGCCAGCAGCTTACAGGGCTCCTGGAGTGGCTACACCTTC. Translation: CASSLQGSWSGYTF.

The CDR3 sequence is CASSIPPRTGDNSPLHF. The DNA for the CDR3 is TGTGCCAGTAGTATCCCCCCCCGGACAGGGGATAATTCACCCCTCCACTTT. The chain joins TRBV19 to TRBJ1-6; 9 bases align to TRBD1. Germline V CDR1 and CDR2: LNHDA, SQIVND (reference sequence). CDR3 length: 17 residues. V lost 3 bases to trimming and J lost 5 bases; unmatched junction nucleotides: 8. The whole variable domain, remainder taken from reference TRBV19 and TRBJ1-6, is DGGITQSPKYLFRKEGQNVTLSCEQNLNHDAMYWYRQDPGQGLRLIYYSQIVNDFQKGDIAEGYSVSREKKESFPLTVTSAQKNPTAFYLCASSIPPRTGDNSPLHFGNGTRLTVT.

V gene TRBV5-1 combines with J gene TRBJ1-2; 10 bases match TRBD1. The CDR3 loop spans 14 amino acids. J was trimmed by 4 bases and V by 4 bases; bases with no gene match: 4. In germline, CDR1 is SGHRS, CDR2 YFSETQ. In nucleotides, the CDR3 is TGCGCCAGCAGCGGTGGGACAGGGGTCTATGGCTACACCTTC. Translation: CASSGGTGVYGYTF.

The chain is built from TRBV7-2 and TRBJ2-5; D ambiguous. The CDR3 extends over 12 amino acids. The germline V gene has CDR1 SGHTA and CDR2 FQGNSA. V shed 2 bases and J shed 5 bases, with 6 bases lying between them. CDR3 region: CASSLQAETQYF. CDR3 bases: TGTGCCAGCAGCTTACAGGCGGAGACCCAGTACTTC.

This clone was counted once. This chain links TRBV19 with TRBJ2-1; 7 positions match TRBD2. CDR3 length: 15 amino acids. After removal of 3 bases from V and 4 bases from J, the junction contained 6 bases not matched to a gene. Germline loops: CDR1 LNHDA, CDR2 SQIVND (reference sequence). This CDR3 reads CASSISGGVYNEQFF. The CDR3 region has the DNA TGTGCCAGTAGTATTAGTGGGGGGGTATACAATGAGCAGTTCTTC.

J is TRBJ2-7 and V is TRBV7-6; maybe TRBD1 (5 bases). This CDR3 contains 15 residues. From germline, CDR1 is SGHVS and CDR2 FNYEAQ. V was pared by 3 bases and J by 7 bases, with 19 bases between. The CDR3 bases are TGTGCCAGCAGCTTGGGCCCGGGCACTGGGGCTGAGCAGTACTTC. It specifies CASSLGPGTGAEQYF.

The V gene is TRBV7-3, the J gene TRBJ2-3; 12 bases line up with TRBD2. This CDR3 has 16 residues. Trimming removed 4 bases from V and 1 base from J; junction bases left unmatched: 3. The germline V gene has CDR1 SGHTA and CDR2 FQGTGA. In nucleotides, the CDR3 is TGTGCCAGCAGCTCCCTAGCGGGGGGGCGCACAGATACGCAGTATTTT. This sequence encodes CASSSLAGGRTDTQYF. Complete variable domain (other parts from reference TRBV7-3 and TRBJ2-3): GAGVSQTPSNKVTEKGKYVELRCDPISGHTALYWYRQSLGQGPEFLIYFQGTGAADDSGLPNDRFFAVRPEGSVSTLKIQRTERGDSAVYLCASSSLAGGRTDTQYFGPGTRLTVL.

The chain couples TRBV6-5 to TRBJ1-5; D is unclear. CDR3 length: 14 residues. Germline V CDR1 and CDR2: MNHEY, SVGAGI. The germline V and J ends were trimmed by 6 bases and 4 bases, with 13 bases remaining between them. The CDR3 is CASSQMGINQPQHF. Here the CDR3 DNA reads TGTGCCAGCAGCCAGATGGGGATAAATCAGCCCCAGCATTTT.

V gene TRBV7-2 combines with J gene TRBJ2-2; D might be TRBD1 (5 bases). Germline loops: CDR1 SGHTA, CDR2 FQGNSA. The CDR3 length is 13 residues. Trimming pared 7 bases from V and 6 bases from J, leaving 12 bases between. DNA for the CDR3: TGTGCCAGCATTGCAGGGTTGTCCGGGGAGCTGTTTTTT. This sequence encodes CASIAGLSGELFF.

This clone was found a few times. The genes are TRBV27 and TRBJ1-6, with 7 nucleotides matching TRBD1. Unmatched junction bases numbered 9, after V lost 4 bases and J lost 3 bases. The germline V gene encodes CDR1 MNHEY and CDR2 SMNVEV (reference sequence). The CDR3 totals 17 residues. The CDR3 region is CASSSLQGFGYNSPLHF. The CDR3 DNA is TGTGCCAGCAGTTCCCTACAGGGGTTCGGCTATAATTCACCCCTCCACTTT.

The chain has TRBV5-8 and TRBJ2-3, with TRBD2 matching over 11 bases. V shed 1 base and J 0 bases; nucleotides not matched to a gene: 4. The germline V gene has CDR1 SGHTS and CDR2 YDEGEE. The CDR3 sequence is 17 residues long. The CDR3 protein is CASSLTGTSGSTDTQYF. The DNA of the CDR3 is TGTGCCAGCAGCTTGACGGGGACTAGCGGAAGCACAGATACGCAGTATTTT.

The chain links TRBV4-2 to TRBJ1-2; D gene unclear. With 4 bases removed from V and 2 bases from J, the gap between germline ends came to 17 bases. Germline CDR1 reads LGHNA; CDR2 reads YNFKEQ. The CDR3 totals 16 residues. The CDR3, as DNA: TGTGCCAGCAGCCCGGGCAGCGACGTTGTGAACTATGGCTACACCTTC. This gives the protein CASSPGSDVVNYGYTF.